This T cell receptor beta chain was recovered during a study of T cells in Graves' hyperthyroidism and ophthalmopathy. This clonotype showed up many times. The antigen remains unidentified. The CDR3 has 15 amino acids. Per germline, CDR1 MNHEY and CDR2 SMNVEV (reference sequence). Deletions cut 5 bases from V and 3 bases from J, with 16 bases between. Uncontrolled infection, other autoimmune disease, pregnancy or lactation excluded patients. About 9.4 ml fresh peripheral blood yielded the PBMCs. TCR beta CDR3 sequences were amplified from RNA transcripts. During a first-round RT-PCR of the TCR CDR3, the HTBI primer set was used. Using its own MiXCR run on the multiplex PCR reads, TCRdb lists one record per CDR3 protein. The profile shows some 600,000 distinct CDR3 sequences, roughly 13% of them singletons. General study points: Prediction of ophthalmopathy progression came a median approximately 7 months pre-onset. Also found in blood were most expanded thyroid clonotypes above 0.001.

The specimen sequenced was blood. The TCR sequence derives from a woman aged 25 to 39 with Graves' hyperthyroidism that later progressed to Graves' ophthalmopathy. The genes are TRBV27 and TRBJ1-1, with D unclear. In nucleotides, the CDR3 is TGTGCCAGCAGTCTCCTGACTCCGTCAGACACTGAAGCTTTCTTT. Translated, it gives CASSLLTPSDTEAFF.